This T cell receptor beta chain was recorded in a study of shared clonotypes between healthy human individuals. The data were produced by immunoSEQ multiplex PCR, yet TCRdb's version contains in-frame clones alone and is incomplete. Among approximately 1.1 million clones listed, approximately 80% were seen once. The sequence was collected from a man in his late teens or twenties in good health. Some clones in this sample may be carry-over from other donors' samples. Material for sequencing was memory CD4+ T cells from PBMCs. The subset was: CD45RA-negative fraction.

In nucleotides, the CDR3 is TGTGCCAGCAGCCCCTGGGCTAGCGCACAAGAGACCCAGTACTTC. As protein: CASSPWASAQETQYF. The chain is built from TRBV5-4 and TRBJ2-5; weak D call: TRBD2 (6 bases). Germline CDR1 reads SGHNT; CDR2 reads YYREEE (reference sequence). The CDR3 has 15 residues. V lost 4 bases and J lost 2, with 15 bases in between.